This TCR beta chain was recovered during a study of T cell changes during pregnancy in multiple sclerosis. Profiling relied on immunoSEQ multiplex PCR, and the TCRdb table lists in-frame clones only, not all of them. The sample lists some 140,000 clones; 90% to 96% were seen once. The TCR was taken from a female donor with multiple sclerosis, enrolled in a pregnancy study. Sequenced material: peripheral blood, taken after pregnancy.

The CDR3, as DNA: TGTGCCAGCAGTCCCAGGGGGGCAGGGCGCAATCAGCCCCAGCATTTT. It codes for CASSPRGAGRNQPQHF. The genes are TRBV27 and TRBJ1-5; 7 bases are a match to TRBD1. Trimming took 5 bases from V and 2 from J; bases not matched to a gene: 9. Per the germline V gene, CDR1 is MNHEY and CDR2 is SMNVEV (reference sequence). This CDR3 is built from 16 residues.